The clone carrying this T cell receptor beta chain showed up many times. The antigen is undetermined. These data originate in a study of T cell repertoires in cytomegalovirus infection. Overall study: Well-studied HLA-B-restricted epitopes and recently identified HLA-C-restricted epitopes of CMV were both used in the study. CMV infection plus the matching HLA type was flagged by public TCR beta signatures.

General observations from the study: CMV-specific TCR beta clonotypes restricted by HLA-C dominated the ex vivo response. Pooled public TCR beta family frequency picked out CMV carriers with the relevant HLA.

CDR3 length equals 17 residues. Trimming pared 5 bases from V and 0 bases from J, leaving 17 bases between. Germline V lookup: CDR1 SGHTA, CDR2 FQGNSA. TCRdb independently ran MiXCR on the reads; one entry per CDR3 protein. Altogether around 900,000 distinct CDR3 sequences are present, roughly 31% being singletons, with the ten largest covering over 13%. The specimen was cultured CD8+ T cells from PBMCs, collected from culture after CMV antigen stimulation. The TCR sequence derives from a human donor in good health (CMV status not recorded). Some clones in this sample may be carry-over from other donors' samples. This chain uses TRBV7-2 with TRBJ2-1; TRBD1 might be the D (6 bases). The CDR3 region has the DNA TGTGCCAGCAGCGTCCCGGGACACCCGACCTCCTACAATGAGCAGTTCTTC. It codes for CASSVPGHPTSYNEQFF.